A selection of T cell receptor beta chains follows, all from one sample in a study of CD4 T cells in relation to SARS-CoV-2 and coronaviruses. These receptors are not linked to any known antigen. Assay used: immunoSEQ multiplex PCR; TCRdb lists only in-frame clones, some missing. The sample contains some 21,000 clones, just under 80% of which appear only once. Sequencing used CD4+ T cells from PBMCs, cultured in vitro. All receptors come from a human donor in good health. Both conserved end residues are part of each CDR3. D genes are given only for firm matches. Some rows mark clone size as missing; the rest say once, few, many or name a class of expanded clone.

j_call d_call v_call clone_size cdr3_aa cdr3_nt
TRBJ1-1 TRBD1 TRBV14 - CASSTLPGTGNTEAFF TGTGCCAGCAGCACCCTCCCCGGGACAGGGAACACTGAAGCTTTCTTT
TRBJ2-7 TRBD2 TRBV5-4 - CASSFGQREVDEQYF TGTGCCAGCAGCTTTGGCCAGCGGGAGGTCGACGAGCAGTACTTC
TRBJ1-2 - TRBV3-1/TRBV3-2 - CASSLGLEGYTF TGTGCCAGCAGCCTTGGCCTAGAGGGCTACACCTTC
TRBJ2-5 - TRBV5-6 - CASSSGQQRLQETQYF TGTGCCAGCAGCTCCGGACAGCAGCGACTACAAGAGACCCAGTACTTC
TRBJ1-2 - TRBV3-1/TRBV3-2 - CASSPLQSYGYTF TGTGCCAGCAGCCCACTCCAAAGCTATGGCTACACCTTC
TRBJ2-3 - TRBV7-9 medium-sized CASSQTSIPDTQYF TGTGCCAGCAGCCAGACTAGTATTCCAGATACGCAGTATTTT
TRBJ2-6 - TRBV19 - CASTKRTERSGANVLTF TGTGCCAGTACTAAAAGGACGGAACGCTCTGGGGCCAACGTCCTGACTTTC
TRBJ2-3 TRBD2 TRBV19 - CASSYTSGTSLHTDTQYF TGTGCCAGTAGCTACACTAGCGGGACCTCACTTCACACAGATACGCAGTATTTT
TRBJ1-6 - TRBV7-9 - CASSLVGTRNSPLHF TGTGCCAGCAGCTTAGTCGGGACTAGGAATTCACCCCTCCACTTT
TRBJ2-5 TRBD1 TRBV5-1 - CASSGDRGEETQYF TGCGCCAGCAGCGGGGACAGGGGTGAGGAGACCCAGTACTTC
TRBJ2-2 - TRBV2 few CASTLDGDTGELFF TGTGCCAGCACTCTGGACGGAGACACCGGGGAGCTGTTTTTT
TRBJ2-7 - TRBV19 once CASSIGGSFPYEQYF TGTGCCAGTAGTATAGGAGGGAGCTTCCCCTACGAGCAGTACTTC
TRBJ2-1 - TRBV5-4 few CASRGVTGQQFF TGTGCCAGCAGAGGTGTGACCGGCCAGCAGTTCTTC
TRBJ2-3 - TRBV18 - CASSPGVGGLSTDTQYF TGTGCCAGCTCACCCGGGGTAGGAGGTTTAAGCACAGATACGCAGTATTTT
TRBJ2-1 - TRBV27 - CASSQRGSVVGNEQFF TGTGCCAGCAGTCAAAGGGGGAGTGTAGTAGGCAATGAGCAGTTCTTC
TRBJ2-1 - TRBV4-1 few CASSQAYSRRGEQFF TGCGCCAGCAGCCAAGCCTACTCAAGGCGGGGTGAGCAGTTCTTC
TRBJ2-1 TRBD1 TRBV19 few CATWDRAYNEQFF TGTGCCACCTGGGACAGGGCCTACAATGAGCAGTTCTTC
TRBJ2-7 - TRBV28 - CASRRGQPSSYEQYF TGTGCCAGCAGACGCGGACAGCCGAGCTCCTACGAGCAGTACTTC
TRBJ2-7 - TRBV2 - CASSSTRSSYEQYF TGTGCCAGCAGCTCGACAAGGAGCTCCTACGAGCAGTACTTC
TRBJ2-2 - TRBV6-2/TRBV6-3 - CASSFYGSPNTGELFF TGTGCCAGCAGTTTCTACGGGAGCCCAAACACCGGGGAGCTGTTTTTT
TRBJ1-6 - TRBV28 - CASSVLRGGNSPLHF TGTGCCAGCAGTGTTCTGCGAGGGGGTAATTCACCCCTCCACTTT
TRBJ2-2 TRBD2 TRBV4-1 - CASSQLGSASGIKFGELFF TGCGCCAGCAGCCAATTGGGTTCAGCTAGCGGGATTAAGTTCGGGGAGCTGTTTTTT
TRBJ2-1 - TRBV5-1 - CASSFGNPYNEQFF TGCGCCAGCAGCTTCGGAAATCCCTACAATGAGCAGTTCTTC
TRBJ1-1 - TRBV19 - CASSIMGGGTEAFF TGTGCCAGTAGTATAATGGGGGGAGGCACTGAAGCTTTCTTT
TRBJ2-1 - TRBV18 - CASSPNLAGDGEQFFFF -
TRBJ2-5 TRBD1 TRBV2 - CASSENRGYQETQYF TGTGCCAGCAGTGAAAACAGGGGGTACCAAGAGACCCAGTACTTC
TRBJ1-2 - TRBV27 - CASSLEGSYGYTF TGTGCCAGCAGTTTAGAGGGTAGCTATGGCTACACCTTC
TRBJ1-1 - TRBV3-1/TRBV3-2 - CASSRLGGNTEAFF TGTGCCAGCAGCCGACTGGGAGGGAACACTGAAGCTTTCTTT
TRBJ2-4 - TRBV7-9 - CASSLVLRGPKNIQYF TGTGCCAGCAGCTTAGTTTTGCGTGGGCCCAAAAACATTCAGTACTTC
TRBJ2-2 - TRBV5-1 few CASSLAVNTGELFF TGCGCCAGCAGCTTGGCGGTAAACACCGGGGAGCTGTTTTTT
TRBJ2-7 TRBD1 TRBV9 - CASGQGYSNEQYF TGTGCCAGCGGACAGGGGTATTCGAACGAGCAGTACTTC
TRBJ1-2 - TRBV2 - CASSETPMSYTF TGTGCCAGCAGTGAAACCCCCATGAGCTACACCTTC